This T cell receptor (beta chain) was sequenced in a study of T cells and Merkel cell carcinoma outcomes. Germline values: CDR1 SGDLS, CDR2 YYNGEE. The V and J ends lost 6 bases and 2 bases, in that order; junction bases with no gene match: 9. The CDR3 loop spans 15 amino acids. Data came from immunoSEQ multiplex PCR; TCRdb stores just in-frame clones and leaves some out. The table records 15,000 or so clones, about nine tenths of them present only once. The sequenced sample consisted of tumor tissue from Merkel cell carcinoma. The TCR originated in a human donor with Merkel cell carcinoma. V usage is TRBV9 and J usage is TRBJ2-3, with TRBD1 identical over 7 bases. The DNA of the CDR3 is TGTGCCAGCAAAAACCGGGACAGTCCCACAGATACGCAGTATTTT. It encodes CASKNRDSPTDTQYF.